The entry below describes one T cell receptor (beta chain). Other nucleotide sequences from this sample produce the same CDR3. A multiplex PCR was run with 60 Vbeta primers and 13 Jbeta primers. Method: immunoSEQ multiplex PCR; TCRdb's copy keeps in-frame clones and lacks some. Of some 130,000 clones listed, roughly 80% are singletons. The data derive from a study of cytomegalovirus exposure and HLA in healthy donors. Germline CDR1 is SGHDT and CDR2 is YYEEEE. V lost 0 bases and J lost 4; bases outside the gene matches: 4. The CDR3 length is 14 residues. It was healthy bone marrow donors who served as donors.

The chain is built from TRBV5-6 and TRBJ2-7, with TRBD1 matching 7 bases. The sample was PBMCs. The receptor was isolated from a man aged 30 to 45 in good health and CMV-seronegative. This CDR3 reads CASSLGQGRYEQYF. The CDR3 DNA follows: TGTGCCAGCAGCTTGGGACAGGGCAGGTACGAGCAGTACTTC.